These 21 T cell receptor beta chains came from one sample sequenced in a study of T cell repertoires in cytomegalovirus infection. These receptors lack a known antigen. In TCRdb, the reads were re-called with MiXCR into one record per CDR3 protein. The sample has some 110,000 distinct CDR3 sequences; roughly a tenth are singletons. The sequenced sample consisted of PBMCs, sequenced either directly or after in vitro stimulation (not recorded which). The receptors come from a human donor in good health (CMV status not recorded). Some clones in this sample may be carry-over from other donors' samples.

This clonotype has more than one count but fewer than ten. The chain has TRBV19 and TRBJ2-1; weak D call: TRBD1 (5 bases). V was pared by 5 bases and J by 4 bases, with 12 bases between. In germline, CDR1 is LNHDA, CDR2 SQIVND (reference sequence). The CDR3 runs 14 residues. DNA of the CDR3: TGTGCCAGTAGTTCTAACAGGCCGTACAATGAGCAGTTCTTC. Its protein is CASSSNRPYNEQFF.

This clonotype has a handful of counts. The chain carries TRBV12-3 or TRBV12-4 and TRBJ2-5, with D tentatively TRBD2 (5 bases). The CDR3 has 14 amino acids. Trimming left V 7 bases short and J 3 bases short, with 15 bases between. The CDR3 nucleotides read TGTGCCAGCAAAGCGGACCGCCTCGAAGAGACCCAGTACTTC. The encoded protein is CASKADRLEETQYF.

This clonotype was picked up many times. This chain joins TRBV7-2 and TRBJ2-7, with D possibly being TRBD1 or TRBD2 (7 bases each). The V end was cut by 9 bases, the J end by 4 bases, with 22 bases between. Germline CDR1 reads SGHTA; CDR2 reads FQGNSA. The CDR3 loop spans 15 amino acids. For the CDR3, the DNA is TGTGCCAGTAACGGGGGAGGGACAGACCGTTACGAGCAGTACTTC. This sequence encodes CASNGGGTDRYEQYF.

In this sample, this clonotype turned up many times. The V call is TRBV6-6, the J call TRBJ2-7; 12 nucleotides agree with TRBD2. Germline CDR1 MNHNY, CDR2 SVGAGI (reference sequence). The CDR3 sequence is 15 residues long. The V gene end was trimmed by 5 bases and the J gene end by 0 bases; junction bases not matched to a gene: 2. In nucleotides, the CDR3 is TGTGCCAGCAGTGAGACTAGCGGGAGCTCCTACGAGCAGTACGTC. This translates into CASSETSGSSYEQYV.

The chain has TRBV11-2 and TRBJ1-1; D remains ambiguous. Germline assignment: CDR1 SGHAT and CDR2 FQNNGV. Deletions cut 2 bases from V and 6 bases from J, with 13 bases between. The CDR3 length is 14 residues. The CDR3 DNA follows: TGTGCCAGCAGCTTAAGGCAGGCCGGAGCTGAAGCTTTCTTT. This translates into CASSLRQAGAEAFF. Drawing the rest from reference TRBV11-2 and TRBJ1-1, the complete variable domain is EAGVAQSPRYKIIEKRQSVAFWCNPISGHATLYWYQQILGQGPKLLIQFQNNGVVDDSQLPKDRFSAERLKGVDSTLKIQPAKLEDSAVYLCASSLRQAGAEAFFGQGTRLTVV.

This clonotype was recorded at least ten times. This sequence joins TRBV19 and TRBJ2-2, with D possibly TRBD2 on 5 matching bases. The V end lost 7 bases, the J end lost 4 bases, and 13 bases lay between the germline ends. The length of the CDR3 is 14 residues. Germline CDR1 reads LNHDA; CDR2 reads SQIVND (reference sequence). The CDR3 DNA is TGTGCCAGTATCGGTGCGGGCACCACCGGGGAGCTGTTTTTT. Its protein product is CASIGAGTTGELFF. Based on the CDR3 plus reference TRBV19 and TRBJ2-2, the full variable domain is DGGITQSPKYLFRKEGQNVTLSCEQNLNHDAMYWYRQDPGQGLRLIYYSQIVNDFQKGDIAEGYSVSREKKESFPLTVTSAQKNPTAFYLCASIGAGTTGELFFGEGSRLTVL.

This clonotype was seen at least ten times. This sequence joins TRBV4-3 and TRBJ1-1; D is ambiguous. V was clipped by 2 bases and J by 0 bases, with 7 bases between them. The CDR3 consists of 14 residues. CDR1 LGHNA and CDR2 YSLEER come from the germline V gene. The CDR3 sequence: CASSQSIMNTEAFF. DNA of the CDR3: TGCGCCAGCAGCCAAAGCATAATGAACACTGAAGCTTTCTTT.

This clonotype was found a few times. V is TRBV15 and J is TRBJ2-3; D is possibly TRBD2 (5 bases). CDR3 length equals 16 residues. Looked up from germline, CDR1 is LNHNV and CDR2 is YYDKDF (reference sequence). V gave up 0 bases and J gave up 2 bases, with 12 bases separating them. The CDR3 sequence: CATSRDIGVATDTQYF. In nucleotides, the CDR3 is TGTGCCACCAGCAGAGATATCGGGGTTGCCACAGATACGCAGTATTTT.

This clonotype turned up a few times. J is TRBJ2-5 and V is TRBV6-2 or TRBV6-3; TRBD1 or TRBD2 may be the D gene (5 bases each). Germline V gene data show CDR1 as MNHEY and CDR2 as SVGEGT. Between the trimmed V and J ends, which lost 7 bases and 4 bases, there was a span of 16 bases. The CDR3 runs to 14 residues. CDR3 sequence reads: CASTTRERGETQYF. The CDR3 nucleotides are TGTGCCAGCACGACACGTGAGAGGGGAGAGACCCAGTACTTC.

This clonotype was recorded at least ten times. DNA for the CDR3: TGTGCCAGTAGTATAGATGGTCGCAGTTATCAGCCCCAGCATTTT. Amino acids: CASSIDGRSYQPQHF. The rearrangement joins TRBV19 to TRBJ1-5, with D unresolved. The CDR3 extends over 15 amino acids. V dropped 0 bases and J dropped 5 bases, with 11 bases sitting between them. CDR1 and CDR2 (germline): LNHDA, SQIVND (reference sequence). Full variable domain (rest looked up from reference TRBV19 and TRBJ1-5): DGGITQSPKYLFRKEGQNVTLSCEQNLNHDAMYWYRQDPGQGLRLIYYSQIVNDFQKGDIAEGYSVSREKKESFPLTVTSAQKNPTAFYLCASSIDGRSYQPQHFGDGTRLSIL.

This clonotype has a handful of counts. The rearrangement joins TRBV6-2 or TRBV6-3 to TRBJ1-1; D is unclear. The CDR3 has 13 residues. V gave up 2 bases and J gave up 4 bases, with 8 bases separating them. The germline V gene encodes CDR1 MNHEY and CDR2 SVGEGT. The CDR3 DNA reads TGTGCCAGCAGTTACGGTGAATTCACTGAAGCTTTCTTT. Translating it yields CASSYGEFTEAFF.

The chain's CDR3 is CATGTSAKWADTQYF. The CDR3 DNA reads TGTGCCACCGGGACTAGCGCAAAATGGGCAGATACGCAGTATTTT. The chain uses TRBV15 and TRBJ2-3, with 10 nucleotides matching TRBD2. CDR3 length: 15 amino acids. Germline trimming cut 8 bases from V and 4 bases from J; bases unmatched to any gene: 9. CDR1 and CDR2 (germline): LNHNV, YYDKDF (reference sequence).

The genes are TRBV7-9 and TRBJ2-7; 8 bases match TRBD1. Germline CDR1 reads SEHNR; CDR2 reads FQNEAQ (reference sequence). V was pared by 4 bases and J by 3 bases, with 5 bases of the junction left unmatched. This CDR3 has 14 residues. CDR3 coding DNA: TGTGCCAGCAGCTCTCGGACAGGGTACTACGAGCAGTACTTC. As protein: CASSSRTGYYEQYF.

The chain joins TRBV6-2 or TRBV6-3 to TRBJ2-7, with D possibly matching TRBD2 (5 bases). The CDR3 spans 16 residues. The germline CDR1 and CDR2 sequences are MNHEY and SVGEGT. V lost 6 bases and J lost 2, with 20 bases in between. In DNA, the CDR3 is TGTGCCAGCAGAGACGAAGGGAGTCCTTCGGCCTACGAGCAGTACGTC. Amino acids: CASRDEGSPSAYEQYV.

A note on this clonotype: A much larger clone is a single base away; this may be a read error. V is TRBV2 and J is TRBJ2-1, with a weak D call TRBD2 (5 bases). Looked up from germline, CDR1 is SNHLY and CDR2 is FYNNEI. CDR3 length equals 16 residues. The chain's CDR3 is CASSPRGPSSYKEQFF. The CDR3, as DNA: TGTGCCAGCAGCCCCCGAGGACCTAGCTCCTACAAAGAGCAGTTCTTC.

This clonotype is termed medium-sized. This chain connects TRBV7-2 to TRBJ2-5; D is ambiguous. Germline CDR1 reads SGHTA; CDR2 reads FQGNSA. V lost 0 bases and J 4 bases, leaving 9 bases between the germline ends. CDR3 length: 14 amino acids. In DNA, the CDR3 is TGTGCCAGCAGCTTAGCAGCAACGAGAGAGACCCAGTACTTC. Translating it yields CASSLAATRETQYF.

This clonotype was found many times. The chain has TRBV20-1 and TRBJ1-1; no clear D gene. The V end lost 7 bases, the J end lost 0 bases, and 12 bases lay between the germline ends. The CDR3 totals 13 residues. Germline CDR1 is DFQATT and CDR2 is SNEGSKA (reference sequence). CDR3 region: CSDMQHMNTEAFF. The CDR3 DNA reads TGCAGTGACATGCAGCACATGAACACTGAAGCTTTCTTT.

Judged by abundance, this clonotype is medium-sized. The V gene is TRBV12-3 or TRBV12-4, the J gene TRBJ2-2; D may match TRBD1 or TRBD2 (6 bases each). The ends were cut back, 8 bases at V and 3 bases at J, with 22 bases in the middle. The CDR3 is 17 residues long. As DNA, the CDR3 is TGTGCCAGCTGGGGGGCCATCCAACGGGGTTACACCGGGGAGCTGTTTTTT. Residues: CASWGAIQRGYTGELFF.

This clonotype has a handful of counts. The J gene is TRBJ1-5, the V gene TRBV5-6; D is undetermined. Trimming shortened V by 5 bases and J by 2 bases, and 11 bases separated the two germline ends. Germline CDR1 reads SGHDT; CDR2 reads YYEEEE. The CDR3 contains 14 residues. CDR3 residues: CASSRRVGNQPQHF. DNA of the CDR3: TGTGCCAGCAGTCGACGAGTGGGCAATCAGCCCCAGCATTTT.

This clonotype was picked up a small number of times. The chain carries TRBV6-6 and TRBJ1-1; D unclear. This CDR3 comprises 12 residues. Germline V gene lookup returns CDR1 MNHNY and CDR2 SVGAGI (reference sequence). Trimming removed 5 bases from V and 5 bases from J, with 9 bases in between. CDR3 loop: CASSPVTTEAFF. CDR3 nucleotide sequence: TGTGCCAGCAGTCCTGTGACAACTGAAGCTTTCTTT.

This clonotype was counted many times. The chain joins TRBV5-1 to TRBJ2-3, with a possible D match to TRBD2 (6 bases). The germline CDR1 and CDR2 sequences are SGHRS and YFSETQ. The CDR3 has 17 amino acids. V was trimmed by 1 base and J by 0 bases, leaving 15 bases between them. CDR3 nucleotides: TGCGCCAGCAGCTTGACGTTTGGCGGGATTAGCACAGATACGCAGTATTTT. This codes for CASSLTFGGISTDTQYF.